These 24 T cell receptor beta chains originate from one sample sequenced in a study of blood T cell repertoires in COVID-19. The table came from immunoSEQ multiplex PCR; TCRdb's copy has only in-frame clones and leaves some out. This repertoire shows 150,000 or so clones, approximately 74% found once; its top ten account for less than 3%. Sequencing was done on a sample of peripheral blood. These receptors originate from an elderly woman with acute or convalescent COVID-19.

In DNA, the CDR3 is TGTGCCAGCAGCGTAACCGGGACAGGGCTTCAGCCCCAGCATTTT. Its protein is CASSVTGTGLQPQHF. This chain connects TRBV27 to TRBJ1-5, with 9 bases aligning to TRBD1. The CDR3 contains 15 residues. The germline CDR1 and CDR2 sequences are MNHEY and SMNVEV (reference sequence). The V segment lost 6 bases and the J segment 6 bases; nucleotides outside the gene matches: 9.

V is TRBV28 and J is TRBJ2-1; possible D gene TRBD1, 6 bases. Trimming stripped 1 base from V and 4 bases from J, with 11 bases between. CDR3 length: 15 amino acids. Germline loops: CDR1 MDHEN, CDR2 SYDVKM. CDR3 in DNA: TGTGCCAGCAGTTTATTGGACAGAGAGTACAATGAGCAGTTCTTC. It translates to CASSLLDREYNEQFF.

The V and J genes are TRBV4-1 and TRBJ1-2; 8 bases line up with TRBD1. This CDR3 has 18 amino acids. The germline CDR1 and CDR2 sequences are MGHRA and YSYEKL. The V segment lost 4 bases and the J segment 6 bases; nucleotides outside the gene matches: 19. The CDR3 loop is CASSPQPFTQGARNGYTF. The DNA for the CDR3 is TGCGCCAGCAGCCCGCAACCCTTTACGCAGGGGGCTCGAAATGGCTACACCTTC.

This chain joins TRBV19 and TRBJ1-6; unclear D gene. This CDR3 spans 17 amino acids. In germline, CDR1 is LNHDA, CDR2 SQIVND (reference sequence). Trimming removed 7 bases at V and 2 bases at J, with 18 bases between. The CDR3: CASTARSEAPYNSPLHF. CDR3 DNA: TGTGCCAGTACCGCTCGCTCCGAGGCTCCCTATAATTCACCCCTCCACTTT.

J is TRBJ2-3 and V is TRBV7-2; no clear D gene. The CDR3 contains 15 residues. The germline V gene encodes CDR1 SGHTA and CDR2 FQGNSA. Trimming left V 5 bases short and J 0 bases short, with 12 bases between. The CDR3 DNA reads as TGTGCCAGCAGCCCCGCAAGTAGCAGCACAGATACGCAGTATTTT. This encodes CASSPASSSTDTQYF.

This clone was observed a few times. Different DNA sequences within this sample yield the same CDR3. V is TRBV7-2 and J is TRBJ2-7; 8 bases are shared with TRBD2. CDR3 size: 14 residues. Per the germline V gene, CDR1 is SGHTA and CDR2 is FQGNSA. V gave up 5 bases and J gave up 3 bases; unmatched junction bases: 6. CDR3 sequence: CASSGQRENYEQYF. The CDR3 DNA sequence: TGTGCCAGCAGCGGGCAGCGGGAGAACTACGAGCAGTACTTC.

The J gene is TRBJ2-5, the V gene TRBV4-2, with D tentatively TRBD1 (5 bases). The germline V gene encodes CDR1 LGHNA and CDR2 YNFKEQ. The CDR3 loop spans 13 amino acids. Trimming left V 4 bases short and J 5 bases short, with 11 bases between. The CDR3 DNA reads as TGTGCCAGCAGCCCCGCCAGGGCGGAGACCCAGTACTTC. It codes for CASSPARAETQYF.

The chain couples TRBV5-1 to TRBJ2-2; D uncertain. The CDR3 extends over 16 amino acids. Germline V gene lookup returns CDR1 SGHRS and CDR2 YFSETQ. The ends were cut back, 2 bases at V and 7 bases at J, with 18 bases in the middle. DNA of the CDR3: TGCGCCAGCAGCTTTAGCAGTCGGGTCGGTGTCGGGGAGCTGTTTTTT. The encoded protein is CASSFSSRVGVGELFF.

This clone has just a few counts. This chain links TRBV7-9 with TRBJ1-5; no firm D call. CDR3 length: 15 residues. Trimming stripped 1 base from V and 7 bases from J, with 14 bases between. The V gene's germline CDR1 is SEHNR and CDR2 FQNEAQ (reference sequence). The CDR3 region is CASSLDSGGRQPQHF. The CDR3, as DNA: TGTGCCAGCAGCTTAGACTCAGGAGGAAGGCAGCCCCAGCATTTT.

This chain joins TRBV6-2 or TRBV6-3 and TRBJ1-4; 7 bases map to TRBD1. Germline V gene data show CDR1 as MNHEY and CDR2 as SVGEGT. There are 16 residues in the CDR3. The J segment lost 4 bases and the V segment lost 4 bases, leaving 9 bases of the junction unmatched. DNA of the CDR3: TGTGCCAGCAGTTGGGGGACAGCCCCGAATAATGAAAAACTGTTTTTT. Translation gives CASSWGTAPNNEKLFF.

The chain combines TRBV5-1 with TRBJ2-3; 12 positions agree with TRBD2. The V and J ends lost 2 bases and 5 bases, in that order; junction bases with no gene match: 0. Germline values: CDR1 SGHRS, CDR2 YFSETQ. This CDR3 spans 14 amino acids. The CDR3 sequence is CASSLLAGGDTQYF. CDR3 bases: TGCGCCAGCAGCTTACTAGCGGGAGGAGATACGCAGTATTTT. Full variable domain (rest looked up from reference TRBV5-1 and TRBJ2-3): KAGVTQTPRYLIKTRGQQVTLSCSPISGHRSVSWYQQTPGQGLQFLFEYFSETQRNKGNFPGRFSGRQFSNSRSEMNVSTLELGDSALYLCASSLLAGGDTQYFGPGTRLTVL.

The V and J genes are TRBV5-8 and TRBJ1-1; D remains unclear. V lost 1 base to trimming and J lost 8 bases, with 12 bases between them. The length of the CDR3 is 13 residues. The V gene's germline CDR1 is SGHTS and CDR2 YDEGEE. CDR3 sequence reads: CASSLLGSAEAFF. The CDR3 DNA reads as TGTGCCAGCAGCTTGCTGGGTTCAGCGGAAGCTTTCTTT. Using reference TRBV5-8 and TRBJ1-1 for the parts outside the CDR3, the full variable domain is EAGVTQSPTHLIKTRGQQATLRCSPISGHTSVYWYQQALGLGLQFLLWYDEGEERNRGNFPPRFSGRQFPNYSSELNVNALELEDSALYLCASSLLGSAEAFFGQGTRLTVV.

This clone was observed once. The rearrangement uses TRBV2 and TRBJ1-1; D gene ambiguous. Germline CDR1 reads SNHLY; CDR2 reads FYNNEI. V gave up 6 bases and J gave up 0 bases, with 11 bases separating them. CDR3 length: 14 residues. This CDR3 reads CASRQQLLNTEAFF. In DNA form, the CDR3 reads TGTGCCAGCAGGCAACAGCTACTGAACACTGAAGCTTTCTTT.

The V gene is TRBV29-1, the J gene TRBJ2-7, with D uncertain. Germline V CDR1 and CDR2: SQVTM, ANQGSEA. The CDR3 extends over 13 amino acids. V lost 4 bases, J lost 5 bases, and 15 bases lay in between. The CDR3 coding sequence is TGCAGCGTTGCTTATCAGGAAGAAAACGAGCAGTACTTC. Residues: CSVAYQEENEQYF.

The rearrangement joins TRBV11-2 to TRBJ2-4; 9 bases align to TRBD1. Germline V CDR1 and CDR2: SGHAT, FQNNGV. There are 13 residues in the CDR3. Losses at the gene ends were 9 bases for V and 10 bases for J; bases not matched to a gene: 10. CDR3 residues: CASSEQGASIQYF. The CDR3 DNA sequence: TGTGCCAGTTCCGAACAGGGGGCGAGTATTCAGTACTTC. The full variable domain, rest sourced from reference TRBV11-2 and TRBJ2-4, is EAGVAQSPRYKIIEKRQSVAFWCNPISGHATLYWYQQILGQGPKLLIQFQNNGVVDDSQLPKDRFSAERLKGVDSTLKIQPAKLEDSAVYLCASSEQGASIQYFGAGTRLSVL.

The CDR3, as DNA: TGTGCCAGCAGTAGGAGGGAGAACACCGGGGAGCTGTTTTTT. It specifies CASSRRENTGELFF. V gene TRBV3-1 (or the pseudogene TRBV3-2) combines with J gene TRBJ2-2, with a possible D match to TRBD2 (6 bases). This CDR3 region has 14 residues. V lost 6 bases and J 1 base, leaving 9 bases between the germline ends. CDR1 and CDR2 from the germline V gene are LGHDT and YNNKEL (reference sequence).

The V call is TRBV6-2 or TRBV6-3, the J call TRBJ1-5, with a possible D match to TRBD1 (6 bases). This CDR3 comprises 16 residues. Between the trimmed V and J ends, which lost 6 bases and 3 bases, there was a span of 18 bases. Germline values: CDR1 MNHEY, CDR2 SVGEGT. CDR3 in DNA: TGTGCCAGCAGCTTACAAGGTCAGGGGAACAATCAGCCCCAGCATTTT. Amino acids: CASSLQGQGNNQPQHF.

This clone was found once. The chain recombines TRBV19 with TRBJ1-4, with unresolved D. Between the trimmed V and J ends, which lost 3 bases and 0 bases, there was a span of 11 bases. The CDR3 runs to 16 residues. Germline CDR1 is LNHDA and CDR2 is SQIVND (reference sequence). The CDR3 nucleotides read TGTGCCAGTAGTATCCAACAGCCTCCAACTAATGAAAAACTGTTTTTT. Translated, it gives CASSIQQPPTNEKLFF.

The chain is built from TRBV11-2 and TRBJ1-5; D not resolved. V was shortened by 2 bases and J by 4 bases, with 6 bases between the two germline ends. This CDR3 comprises 13 residues. Germline V gene sequence: CDR1 SGHAT, CDR2 FQNNGV. In DNA, the CDR3 is TGTGCCAGCAGCTTATCCGCGAATCAGCCCCAGCATTTT. It codes for CASSLSANQPQHF.

The chain recombines TRBV10-3 with TRBJ2-1; 11 bases align to TRBD2. Per germline, CDR1 ENHRY and CDR2 SYGVKD. Trimming at V came to 0 bases and at J to 3 bases, leaving 1 base not matched to a gene. The CDR3 runs 16 residues. The CDR3 loop is CAISESTSGIYNEQFF. CDR3 DNA: TGTGCCATCAGTGAGTCGACTAGCGGGATCTACAATGAGCAGTTCTTC.

J is TRBJ2-5 and V is TRBV9; possibly TRBD2 for D (6 bases). V lost 3 bases to trimming and J lost 5 bases, with 17 bases between them. This CDR3 is built from 15 residues. The germline gives CDR1 SGDLS, CDR2 YYNGEE. CDR3 in amino acids: CASSARDSTGETQYF. The CDR3 coding sequence is TGTGCCAGCAGCGCCCGGGACTCCACTGGGGAGACCCAGTACTTC.

This chain links TRBV5-4 with TRBJ2-5; D not resolved. CDR1 is SGHNT, CDR2 YYREEE, per germline (reference sequence). Trimming shortened V by 2 bases and J by 1 base, and 12 bases separated the two germline ends. The CDR3 has 15 residues. The CDR3 reads CASSFKLTVQETQYF. The CDR3 coding sequence is TGTGCCAGCAGCTTCAAGTTAACAGTCCAAGAGACCCAGTACTTC. The full variable domain, its missing parts supplied by reference TRBV5-4 and TRBJ2-5, is ETGVTQSPTHLIKTRGQQVTLRCSSQSGHNTVSWYQQALGQGPQFIFQYYREEENGRGNFPPRFSGLQFPNYSSELNVNALELDDSALYLCASSFKLTVQETQYFGPGTRLLVL.

CDR3 amino acids: CATSRGQPNSPLHF. The CDR3 nucleotides read TGTGCCACCAGCAGGGGACAGCCTAATTCACCCCTCCACTTT. V gene TRBV15 combines with J gene TRBJ1-6; 7 positions match TRBD1. Germline assignment: CDR1 LNHNV and CDR2 YYDKDF (reference sequence). This CDR3 comprises 14 residues. After removal of 3 bases from V and 6 bases from J, the junction contained 2 bases not matched to a gene.

The chain uses TRBV18 and TRBJ2-3; the D is unclear. Germline values: CDR1 KGHSH, CDR2 LQKENI. The CDR3 is made up of 12 amino acids. The V gene lost 5 bases and the J gene lost 4 bases, with 7 bases spanning the gap. The CDR3 loop reads CASSTSSDTQYF. The DNA for the CDR3 is TGTGCCAGCTCAACCAGTTCAGATACGCAGTATTTT. Using reference TRBV18 and TRBJ2-3 for the parts outside the CDR3, the full variable domain is NAGVMQNPRHLVRRRGQEARLRCSPMKGHSHVYWYRQLPEEGLKFMVYLQKENIIDESGMPKERFSAEFPKEGPSILRIQQVVRGDSAAYFCASSTSSDTQYFGPGTRLTVL.